The 23 T cell receptor beta chains below all came from one sample that was sequenced in a study of blood T cell repertoires in COVID-19. Generated by immunoSEQ multiplex PCR, the TCRdb table keeps only in-frame clones and is missing some. Of under 450,000 clones in the sample, roughly 90% are singletons; the top ten hold approximately 3.1%. Material: PBMCs or T cells enriched from blood (not recorded which). Receptors originate from a woman aged 25 to 45 who had recovered from COVID-19.

The chain couples TRBV6-1 to TRBJ2-5; weak D call: TRBD2 (6 bases). Trimming left V 3 bases short and J 5 bases short, with 13 bases between. The CDR3 is 14 amino acids. The germline V gene encodes CDR1 MNHNS and CDR2 SASEGT. In DNA, the CDR3 is TGTGCCAGCAGTGATCTTAGCGGTCGCGAGACCCAGTACTTC. Amino acid sequence: CASSDLSGRETQYF.

The chain links TRBV7-9 to TRBJ1-2, with D possibly matching TRBD1 (6 bases). Trimming removed 1 base at V and 8 bases at J, with 14 bases between. The CDR3 runs 14 residues. Germline loops: CDR1 SEHNR, CDR2 FQNEAQ (reference sequence). The CDR3 bases are TGTGCCAGCAGCTTAGTACAGGGAGGGCGAGGCTACACCTTC. The encoded protein is CASSLVQGGRGYTF.

The chain combines TRBV10-3 with TRBJ1-2; 10 positions match TRBD1. The CDR3 is 15 amino acids. V shed 6 bases and J 8 bases; nucleotides not matched to a gene: 12. Germline CDR1 ENHRY, CDR2 SYGVKD. The CDR3 region is CAISHNGQGVYGYTF. CDR3 sequence (DNA): TGTGCCATCAGCCACAACGGACAGGGGGTGTACGGCTACACCTTC.

V usage is TRBV2 and J usage is TRBJ1-4, with 7 bases that match TRBD1. Germline lookup yields CDR1 SNHLY and CDR2 FYNNEI. The trim removed 4 bases at V and 11 bases at J, leaving 13 bases unmatched. The CDR3 extends over 15 amino acids. The CDR3 nucleotides are TGTGCCAGCAGTGGACAGGGTGAACGCGGAATGAAACTGTTTTTT. Amino acids: CASSGQGERGMKLFF.

This rearrangement joins TRBV12-3 or TRBV12-4 to TRBJ2-3; D gene unclear. V lost 5 bases, J lost 3 bases, and 6 bases lay in between. This CDR3 comprises 12 residues. The CDR3 spells CASSTRTDTQYF. Written as DNA, the CDR3 is TGTGCCAGCAGTACGAGGACAGATACGCAGTATTTT.

V is TRBV28 and J is TRBJ1-5; D remains ambiguous. Germline loops: CDR1 MDHEN, CDR2 SYDVKM. V lost 3 bases and J lost 9, with 18 bases in between. The CDR3 spans 15 residues. CDR3 region: CASSFPHERRGPQHF. CDR3 DNA: TGTGCCAGCAGTTTCCCCCATGAGCGGCGGGGGCCCCAGCATTTT.

This sequence joins TRBV2 and TRBJ1-6, with 12 bases that match TRBD1. Germline lookup yields CDR1 SNHLY and CDR2 FYNNEI. The junction had 9 bases not matched to a gene; V was cut back by 8 bases and J by 10 bases. The CDR3 loop spans 15 amino acids. CDR3 protein: CASRGQGANGSPLHF. The DNA of the CDR3 is TGTGCCAGCCGGGGACAGGGGGCGAACGGATCACCCCTCCACTTT.

This chain uses TRBV6-5 with TRBJ1-5; a possible D gene is TRBD1 (5 bases). This CDR3 region has 14 residues. V lost 10 bases to trimming and J lost 0 bases, with 13 bases between them. Germline CDR1 and CDR2: MNHEY and SVGAGI. In nucleotides, the CDR3 is TGTGCCACTATGGCAGGGTATAGCAATCAGCCCCAGCATTTT. Encoded protein: CATMAGYSNQPQHF.

The chain uses TRBV5-5 and TRBJ1-1; possible D gene TRBD1, 5 bases. The CDR3 is 15 residues long. The V gene's germline CDR1 is SGHKS and CDR2 YYEKEE (reference sequence). Trimming took off 4 bases at V and 5 bases at J, with 18 bases between the two ends. The CDR3 nucleotides are TGTGCCAGCAGCGTAAGACAGAATGTGGGGACTGAAGCTTTCTTT. It encodes CASSVRQNVGTEAFF.

V and J are TRBV6-6 and TRBJ2-5; 14 bases are shared with TRBD2. There are 17 residues in the CDR3. V dropped 5 bases and J dropped 2; count of bases not matched to a gene: 7. Germline CDR1 MNHNY, CDR2 SVGAGI (reference sequence). CDR3 in amino acids: CASSPRLAGGVQETQYF. Here the CDR3 DNA reads TGTGCCAGCAGTCCCCGACTAGCGGGGGGGGTACAAGAGACCCAGTACTTC.

This clone was counted once. The J gene is TRBJ1-4, the V gene TRBV27, with D tentatively TRBD1 (5 bases). Germline V CDR1 and CDR2: MNHEY, SMNVEV (reference sequence). CDR3 length: 13 amino acids. Deletions cut 3 bases from V and 8 bases from J, with 10 bases between. CDR3: CASSLRRAEKLFF. The CDR3 DNA is TGTGCCAGCAGTTTGCGCAGGGCCGAAAAACTGTTTTTT.

The chain carries TRBV14 and TRBJ1-2; D is uncertain. The CDR3 is 15 residues long. Between the trimmed V and J ends, which lost 0 bases and 7 bases, there was a span of 15 bases. Germline V gene lookup returns CDR1 SGHDN and CDR2 FVKESK. The CDR3 coding sequence is TGTGCCAGCAGCCAAGATATGGAGGGAACGGGTGGCTACACCTTC. Translation gives CASSQDMEGTGGYTF.

The chain combines TRBV5-1 with TRBJ2-3; D uncertain. The CDR3 extends over 14 amino acids. V was trimmed by 2 bases and J by 3 bases, leaving 10 bases between them. Germline V gene data show CDR1 as SGHRS and CDR2 as YFSETQ. This CDR3 is CASSFKLATDTQYF. The CDR3 DNA is TGCGCCAGCAGCTTTAAACTCGCGACAGATACGCAGTATTTT.

This chain joins TRBV5-1 and TRBJ2-2; possible D gene TRBD1, 7 bases. This CDR3 contains 16 residues. Germline assignment: CDR1 SGHRS and CDR2 YFSETQ. V dropped 0 bases and J dropped 4 bases, with 13 bases sitting between them. CDR3 protein: CASSLGPGGGTGELFF. The CDR3 DNA reads TGCGCCAGCAGCTTGGGGCCAGGGGGAGGCACCGGGGAGCTGTTTTTT.

The chain links TRBV21-1 to TRBJ1-1; whether TRBD1, the table's D call, matches the DNA was not checked. TRBV21-1 is termed a pseudogene. The CDR3 runs to 16 residues. In nucleotides, the CDR3 is TGTGCCAGCAGCCTCGGGACAGCGCTTATGAACACTGAAGCTTTCTTT. Protein: CASSLGTALMNTEAFF.

This chain links TRBV25-1 with TRBJ1-1; D remains ambiguous. This CDR3 spans 14 amino acids. Germline V gene lookup returns CDR1 MGHDK and CDR2 SYGVNS. V was cut by 3 bases and J by 3 bases, with 11 bases left in between. For the CDR3, the DNA is TGTGCCAGCAGTGATCCGACAACCCACACTGAAGCTTTCTTT. This codes for CASSDPTTHTEAFF.

The chain has TRBV27 and TRBJ1-5; unclear D gene. The V gene lost 3 bases and the J gene lost 4 bases, with 4 bases spanning the gap. This CDR3 has 12 residues. Germline V lookup: CDR1 MNHEY, CDR2 SMNVEV (reference sequence). DNA for the CDR3: TGTGCCAGCAGTTTCCATAATCAGCCCCAGCATTTT. As protein: CASSFHNQPQHF.

The J gene is TRBJ1-6, the V gene TRBV10-3; D is undetermined. Between the trimmed V and J ends, which lost 6 bases and 7 bases, there was a span of 7 bases. CDR3 size: 12 residues. Germline-derived CDR1 and CDR2 are ENHRY and SYGVKD. Written as DNA, the CDR3 is TGTGCCATCAGGGCGGGGAATTCACCCCTCCACTTT. Translating gives CAIRAGNSPLHF.

The V and J genes are TRBV19 and TRBJ1-1; the match to TRBD1 covers 7 bases. The trim removed 7 bases at V and 5 bases at J, leaving 10 bases unmatched. In germline, CDR1 is LNHDA, CDR2 SQIVND (reference sequence). This CDR3 region has 14 residues. As DNA, the CDR3 is TGTGCCAGTACTAAAGGGGGCTCGATGACTGAAGCTTTCTTT. It codes for CASTKGGSMTEAFF. The whole variable domain, remainder taken from reference TRBV19 and TRBJ1-1, is DGGITQSPKYLFRKEGQNVTLSCEQNLNHDAMYWYRQDPGQGLRLIYYSQIVNDFQKGDIAEGYSVSREKKESFPLTVTSAQKNPTAFYLCASTKGGSMTEAFFGQGTRLTVV.

This clone was detected only once. The rearrangement joins TRBV5-5 to TRBJ1-2; 7 positions agree with TRBD1. Trimming cost V 5 bases and J 13 bases; bases outside gene matches: 11. Germline CDR1 SGHKS, CDR2 YYEKEE (reference sequence). The CDR3 runs to 12 residues. The CDR3 reads CASSPGTVETTF. The CDR3 region has the DNA TGTGCCAGCAGTCCCGGGACAGTAGAAACCACCTTC.

The genes are TRBV5-1 and TRBJ2-2; 9 bases agree with TRBD1. The CDR3 contains 16 residues. V lost 2 bases, J lost 5 bases, and 7 bases stayed unmatched. Germline V gives CDR1 SGHRS, CDR2 YFSETQ. The CDR3 protein is CASSLTGGVITGELFF. CDR3 in DNA: TGCGCCAGCAGCTTAACAGGGGGCGTAATTACCGGGGAGCTGTTTTTT.

The rearrangement links TRBV5-5 to TRBJ2-7, with 11 positions matching TRBD1. V trimming: 6 bases; J trimming: 6 bases; junction bases outside the gene matches: 14. Germline CDR1 is SGHKS and CDR2 is YYEKEE (reference sequence). The CDR3 totals 16 residues. CDR3 amino acids: CASIPHRRDRGGEQYF. CDR3 DNA: TGTGCCAGCATCCCACACCGCCGGGACAGGGGGGGCGAGCAGTACTTC.

This clone was seen just once. The CDR3 is CASSLDRRGTEAFF. CDR3 coding DNA: TGTGCCAGCAGTCTAGACAGAAGGGGCACTGAAGCTTTCTTT. The chain uses TRBV27 and TRBJ1-1; possible D gene TRBD1, 5 bases. CDR1 and CDR2 (germline): MNHEY, SMNVEV (reference sequence). The CDR3 runs to 14 residues. The V and J ends lost 5 bases and 4 bases respectively, with 14 bases between them.